Listed below are T cell receptor beta chains from one sample, sequenced in a study of CD8 T cells in ankylosing spondylitis. Using its own MiXCR run on the 5' RACE reads, TCRdb lists one record per CDR3 protein. The sample shows 200,000 or so distinct CDR3 sequences, roughly 24% of them seen only once. The source material was blood, either unsorted or a sorted T cell fraction (not recorded which). The receptors shown here come from a male donor with ankylosing spondylitis or in good health (not recorded which). CDR3s include the opening cysteine and the closing phenylalanine or tryptophan. D genes are given only for firm matches. The size of a clone is reported for some rows only, either as once, few or many, or as a class for expanded clones.

D gene: -; J gene: TRBJ2-3; clone size: -; V gene: TRBV4-2; CDR3 length: 14; CDR3 protein: CASSQDLSADTQYF; CDR3 DNA: TGTGCCAGCAGCCAAGATCTCAGTGCAGATACGCAGTATTTT
D gene: -; J gene: TRBJ2-1; clone size: -; V gene: TRBV6-1; CDR3 length: 14; CDR3 protein: CASSGGTSDYGQFF; CDR3 DNA: TGTGCCAGCAGTGGTGGGACTTCCGATTATGGGCAGTTCTTC
D gene: -; J gene: TRBJ1-1; clone size: few; V gene: TRBV6-5; CDR3 length: 14; CDR3 protein: CASSFRGAGTEAFF; CDR3 DNA: TGTGCCAGCAGTTTCAGGGGCGCAGGGACTGAAGCTTTCTTT
D gene: -; J gene: TRBJ2-5; clone size: -; V gene: TRBV5-1; CDR3 length: 15; CDR3 protein: CASSPVDRAGETQYF; CDR3 DNA: TGCGCCAGCAGCCCCGTGGACCGGGCCGGAGAGACCCAGTACTTC
D gene: -; J gene: TRBJ2-1; clone size: -; V gene: TRBV6-1; CDR3 length: 15; CDR3 protein: CASTPLPGSYNEQFF; CDR3 DNA: TGTGCCAGCACCCCATTACCGGGATCCTACAATGAGCAGTTCTTC
D gene: -; J gene: TRBJ2-2; clone size: -; V gene: TRBV12-3/TRBV12-4; CDR3 length: 12; CDR3 protein: CASSLRHGELFF; CDR3 DNA: TGTGCCAGCAGTTTACGTCACGGGGAGCTGTTTTTT
D gene: TRBD2; J gene: TRBJ2-3; clone size: -; V gene: TRBV4-2; CDR3 length: 15; CDR3 protein: CASSQVREPADTQYF; CDR3 DNA: TGTGCCAGCAGCCAAGTGCGGGAGCCTGCAGATACGCAGTATTTT
D gene: -; J gene: TRBJ2-5; clone size: many; V gene: TRBV12-3/TRBV12-4; CDR3 length: 12; CDR3 protein: CASSLKGETQYF; CDR3 DNA: TGTGCCAGCAGTTTGAAGGGAGAGACCCAGTACTTC
D gene: -; J gene: TRBJ2-1; clone size: -; V gene: TRBV20-1; CDR3 length: 11; CDR3 protein: CSAIRLDEQFF; CDR3 DNA: TGCAGTGCTATTCGTTTGGATGAGCAGTTCTTC
D gene: -; J gene: TRBJ2-3; clone size: many; V gene: TRBV7-2; CDR3 length: 11; CDR3 protein: CASSRQPSVYF; CDR3 DNA: TGTGCCAGCAGCCGACAACCTTCAGTGTATTTT
D gene: -; J gene: TRBJ1-2; clone size: many; V gene: TRBV7-3; CDR3 length: 13; CDR3 protein: CASSLNAGYGYTF; CDR3 DNA: TGTGCCAGCAGCTTAAACGCCGGCTATGGCTACACCTTC
D gene: -; J gene: TRBJ1-2; clone size: many; V gene: TRBV5-1; CDR3 length: 14; CDR3 protein: CASSLALEPYGYTF; CDR3 DNA: TGCGCCAGCAGCTTGGCCTTAGAACCTTATGGCTACACCTTC
D gene: -; J gene: TRBJ1-5; clone size: -; V gene: TRBV5-6; CDR3 length: 16; CDR3 protein: CASSFGPAGLNQPQHF; CDR3 DNA: TGTGCCAGCAGCTTCGGGCCGGCAGGCCTCAATCAGCCCCAGCATTTT
D gene: TRBD1; J gene: TRBJ1-1; clone size: -; V gene: TRBV20-1; CDR3 length: 17; CDR3 protein: CSARARGTGGLNTEAFF; CDR3 DNA: TGCAGTGCTAGAGCTAGAGGAACAGGGGGCCTGAACACTGAAGCTTTCTTT
D gene: TRBD2; J gene: TRBJ2-1; clone size: few; V gene: TRBV27; CDR3 length: 15; CDR3 protein: CASRGFAGGYNEQFF; CDR3 DNA: TGTGCCAGCAGGGGGTTTGCGGGAGGGTACAATGAGCAGTTCTTC
D gene: -; J gene: TRBJ2-3; clone size: many; V gene: TRBV6-5; CDR3 length: 15; CDR3 protein: CASSYNQLSTDTQYF; CDR3 DNA: TGTGCCAGCAGTTACAACCAGTTAAGCACAGATACGCAGTATTTT
D gene: TRBD2; J gene: TRBJ2-1; clone size: -; V gene: TRBV20-1; CDR3 length: 12; CDR3 protein: CSAGLAVNEQFF; CDR3 DNA: TGCAGTGCCGGACTAGCAGTCAATGAGCAGTTCTTC
D gene: TRBD2; J gene: TRBJ2-7; clone size: few; V gene: TRBV5-1; CDR3 length: 15; CDR3 protein: CASTLRSSGSYEQYF; CDR3 DNA: TGCGCCAGCACCCTGCGGTCTAGCGGGAGTTACGAGCAGTACTTC
D gene: TRBD2; J gene: TRBJ2-7; clone size: once; V gene: TRBV20-1; CDR3 length: 14; CDR3 protein: CSAPGTSGIKGQYF; CDR3 DNA: TGCAGTGCTCCTGGGACTAGCGGGATAAAGGGGCAGTACTTC
D gene: TRBD2; J gene: TRBJ2-5; clone size: -; V gene: TRBV4-1; CDR3 length: 15; CDR3 protein: CASSQGASGVETQYF; CDR3 DNA: TGCGCCAGCAGCCAAGGGGCTAGCGGGGTGGAGACCCAGTACTTC
D gene: -; J gene: TRBJ2-1; clone size: many; V gene: TRBV20-1; CDR3 length: 14; CDR3 protein: CSARDSGSYNEQFF; CDR3 DNA: TGCAGTGCTAGAGACAGCGGCTCCTACAATGAGCAGTTCTTC
D gene: -; J gene: TRBJ1-3; clone size: many; V gene: TRBV12-3/TRBV12-4; CDR3 length: 16; CDR3 protein: CASSLRQVLSGNTIYF; CDR3 DNA: TGTGCCAGCAGTCTCCGACAGGTACTTTCTGGAAACACCATATATTTT
D gene: -; J gene: TRBJ2-7; clone size: -; V gene: TRBV29-1; CDR3 length: 14; CDR3 protein: CSVAPRWGQGEQYF; CDR3 DNA: TGCAGCGTTGCCCCGAGATGGGGGCAGGGCGAGCAGTACTTC
D gene: TRBD2; J gene: TRBJ2-3; clone size: -; V gene: TRBV20-1; CDR3 length: 16; CDR3 protein: CSAHGTSGIHSDTQYF; CDR3 DNA: TGCAGTGCCCATGGGACTAGCGGGATCCACTCAGATACGCAGTATTTT
D gene: -; J gene: TRBJ2-7; clone size: -; V gene: TRBV6-1; CDR3 length: 13; CDR3 protein: CASSDPFPPIAYF; CDR3 DNA: TGTGCCAGCAGTGACCCTTTCCCCCCTATAGCGTACTTC